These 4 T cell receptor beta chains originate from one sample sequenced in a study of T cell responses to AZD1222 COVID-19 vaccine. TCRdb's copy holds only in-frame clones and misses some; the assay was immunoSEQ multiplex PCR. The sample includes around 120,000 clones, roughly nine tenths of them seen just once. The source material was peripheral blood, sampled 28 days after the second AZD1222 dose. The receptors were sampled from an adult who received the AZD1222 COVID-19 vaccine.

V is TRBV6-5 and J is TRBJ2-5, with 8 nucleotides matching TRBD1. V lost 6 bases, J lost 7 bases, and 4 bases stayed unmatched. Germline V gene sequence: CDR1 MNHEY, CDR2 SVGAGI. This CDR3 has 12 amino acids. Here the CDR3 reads CASRSGTGTQYF. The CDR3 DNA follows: TGTGCCAGCAGATCCGGGACAGGGACCCAGTACTTC.

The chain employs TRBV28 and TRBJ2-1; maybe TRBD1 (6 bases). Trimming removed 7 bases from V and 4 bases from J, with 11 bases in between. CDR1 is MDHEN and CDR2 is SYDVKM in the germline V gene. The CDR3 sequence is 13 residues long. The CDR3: CASTKDRYNEQFF. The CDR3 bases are TGTGCCAGCACCAAGGACAGATACAATGAGCAGTTCTTC.

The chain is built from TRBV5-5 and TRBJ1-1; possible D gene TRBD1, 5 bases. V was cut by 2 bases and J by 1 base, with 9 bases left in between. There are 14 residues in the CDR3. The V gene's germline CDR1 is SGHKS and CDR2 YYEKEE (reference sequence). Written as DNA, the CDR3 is TGTGCCAGCAGCTTATCGCAGGGGAACACTGAAGCTTTCTTT. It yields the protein CASSLSQGNTEAFF.

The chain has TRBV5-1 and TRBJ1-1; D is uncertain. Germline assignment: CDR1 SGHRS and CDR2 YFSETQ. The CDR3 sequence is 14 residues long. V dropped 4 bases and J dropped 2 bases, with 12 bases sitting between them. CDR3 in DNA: TGCGCCAGCAGCATACTAGGGCGAAACACTGAAGCTTTCTTT. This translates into CASSILGRNTEAFF.